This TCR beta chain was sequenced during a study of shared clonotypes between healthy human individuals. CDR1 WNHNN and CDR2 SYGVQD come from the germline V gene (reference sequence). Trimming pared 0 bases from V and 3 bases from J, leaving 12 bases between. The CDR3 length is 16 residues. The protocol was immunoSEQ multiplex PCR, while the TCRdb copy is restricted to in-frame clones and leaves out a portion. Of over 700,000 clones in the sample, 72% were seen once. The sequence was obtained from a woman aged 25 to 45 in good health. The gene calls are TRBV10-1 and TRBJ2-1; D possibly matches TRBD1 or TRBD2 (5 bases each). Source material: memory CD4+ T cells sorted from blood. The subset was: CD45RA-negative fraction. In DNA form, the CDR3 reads TGCGCCAGCAGTGAGTCGAAAGTGGGGGTCTACAATGAGCAGTTCTTC. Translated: CASSESKVGVYNEQFF.